This is a list of T cell receptor beta chains from one sample in a study of vaccination effects on CD4 cells after COVID-19. These receptors' antigens are unknown. The method was immunoSEQ multiplex PCR; TCRdb's version includes in-frame clones alone and lacks a portion of them. The sample shows tens of thousands of clones, approximately 73% of them seen only once. The sample consisted of CD4+ T cells from PBMCs cultured without peptide, taken before COVID-19 vaccination. Receptors originate from a human donor who received a COVID-19 vaccine. CDR3s include the opening cysteine and the closing phenylalanine or tryptophan. Fields, in order: V gene, CDR3 protein.

TRBV5-4,CASSSLDSYGYTF
TRBV29-1,CSVDDIPTEDGFYGYTF
TRBV7-8,CASSSRDYSGNTIYF
TRBV12-3/TRBV12-4,CASSFQNNSPLHF
TRBV3-1/TRBV3-2,CASSPGRVWNTEAFF
TRBV10-3,CAIMGQGAGNTIYF
TRBV12-3/TRBV12-4,CASSLGARTGYTF
TRBV24-1,CATSDSRWGTEAFF
TRBV9,CASSVGSTMTYTEAFF
TRBV11-2,CASSLGFRTDTQYF
TRBV19,CASSTDTNTEAFF
TRBV7-3,CASSPDSGGAGTDTQYF
TRBV18,CASSPGSINQPQHF
TRBV20-1,CSASGLAHYNEQFF
TRBV5-6,CASSGRGGEKLFF
TRBV3-1/TRBV3-2,CASSPGAGGDIQYF
TRBV18,CASSPRGGLSSGNTIYF
TRBV6-5,CASSYSGYGYTF
TRBV7-9,CASSLVLGDTGNTIYF
TRBV5-1,CASRVTSGSDEQYF
TRBV25-1,CASSERGTGELFF
TRBV4-1,CASSQLGARDNEQFF
TRBV6-6,CASSYRVVGNQPQHF
TRBV28,CASSFRLAGHTGELFF
TRBV28,CASSSGQAPYEQYF
TRBV20-1,CSASGKSNEQYF
TRBV3-1/TRBV3-2,CASSQGTGKYF
TRBV14,CASSLLTSYEQFF
TRBV5-1,CASSLGLDEQYF
TRBV4-2,CASSQEATVGNYGYTF
TRBV5-4,CASSSGHLNTQYF
TRBV25-1,CASSEFAVRGNEQFF
TRBV6-5,CASRTTNNEQFF
TRBV7-9,CASSFGQRGNEQFF